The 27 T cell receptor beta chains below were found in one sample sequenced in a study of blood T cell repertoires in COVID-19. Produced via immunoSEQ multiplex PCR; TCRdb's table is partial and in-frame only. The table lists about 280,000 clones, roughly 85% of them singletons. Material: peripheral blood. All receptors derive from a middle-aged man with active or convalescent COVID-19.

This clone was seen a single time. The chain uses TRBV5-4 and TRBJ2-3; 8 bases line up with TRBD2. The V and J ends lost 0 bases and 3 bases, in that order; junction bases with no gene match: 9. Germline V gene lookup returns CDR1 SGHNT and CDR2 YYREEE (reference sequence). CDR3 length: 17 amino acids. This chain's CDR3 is CASSLGRGGRWTDTQYF. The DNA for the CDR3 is TGTGCCAGCAGCTTGGGACGCGGGGGGAGGTGGACAGATACGCAGTATTTT.

CDR3 DNA sequence: TGTGCCACCAGCAGAAGCAGGGGTAATAGCAATCAGCCCCAGCATTTT. It translates to CATSRSRGNSNQPQHF. The chain employs TRBV15 and TRBJ1-5, with D perhaps matching TRBD1 (6 bases). Per the germline V gene, CDR1 is LNHNV and CDR2 is YYDKDF (reference sequence). Trimming took 2 bases from V and 0 from J, leaving 11 bases between them. The length of the CDR3 is 16 residues. The complete variable domain, with remaining parts taken from reference TRBV15 and TRBJ1-5, reads DAMVIQNPRYQVTQFGKPVTLSCSQTLNHNVMYWYQQKSSQAPKLLFHYYDKDFNNEADTPDNFQSRRPNTSFCFLDIRSPGLGDTAMYLCATSRSRGNSNQPQHFGDGTRLSIL.

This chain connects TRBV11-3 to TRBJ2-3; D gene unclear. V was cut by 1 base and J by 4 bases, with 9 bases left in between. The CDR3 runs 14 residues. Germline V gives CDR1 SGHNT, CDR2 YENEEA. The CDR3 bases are TGTGCCAGCAGCTTAGCTTCCCCCCCAGATACGCAGTATTTT. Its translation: CASSLASPPDTQYF. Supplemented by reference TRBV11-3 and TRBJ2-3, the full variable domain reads EAGVVQSPRYKIIEKKQPVAFWCNPISGHNTLYWYLQNLGQGPELLIRYENEEAVDDSQLPKDRFSAERLKGVDSTLKIQPAELGDSAVYLCASSLASPPDTQYFGPGTRLTVL.

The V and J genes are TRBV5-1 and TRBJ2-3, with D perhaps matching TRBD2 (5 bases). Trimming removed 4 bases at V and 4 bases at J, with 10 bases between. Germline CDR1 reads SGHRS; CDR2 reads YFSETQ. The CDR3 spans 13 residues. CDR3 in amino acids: CASSHPGADTQYF. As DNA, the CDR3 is TGCGCCAGCAGCCACCCCGGGGCAGATACGCAGTATTTT.

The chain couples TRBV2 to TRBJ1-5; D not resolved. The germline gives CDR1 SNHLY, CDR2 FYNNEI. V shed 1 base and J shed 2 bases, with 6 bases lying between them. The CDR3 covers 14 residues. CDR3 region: CASSEGRGNQPQHF. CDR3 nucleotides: TGTGCCAGCAGTGAAGGGAGGGGCAATCAGCCCCAGCATTTT.

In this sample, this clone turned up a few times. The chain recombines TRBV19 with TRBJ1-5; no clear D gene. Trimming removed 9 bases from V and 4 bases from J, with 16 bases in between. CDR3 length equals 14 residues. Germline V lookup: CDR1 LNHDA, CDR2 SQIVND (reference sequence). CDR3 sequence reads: CASTDHSRNQPQHF. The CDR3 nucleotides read TGTGCCAGCACCGATCACAGTCGGAATCAGCCCCAGCATTTT.

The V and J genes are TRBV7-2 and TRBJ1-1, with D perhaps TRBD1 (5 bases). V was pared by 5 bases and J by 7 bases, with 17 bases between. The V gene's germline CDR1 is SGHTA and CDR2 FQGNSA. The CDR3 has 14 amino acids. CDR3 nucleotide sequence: TGTGCCAGCAGCCTCCAGGGAGGTCGGGTTGAAGCTTTCTTT. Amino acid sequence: CASSLQGGRVEAFF.

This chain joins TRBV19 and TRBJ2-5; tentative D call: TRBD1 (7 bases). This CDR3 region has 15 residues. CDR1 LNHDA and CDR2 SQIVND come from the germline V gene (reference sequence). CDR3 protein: CVSTRQGGLGETQYF. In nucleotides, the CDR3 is TGTGTCAGCACCCGACAGGGAGGTTTGGGTGAGACCCAGTACTTC.

Here the CDR3 reads CASSQDPSGSEDEQFF. The CDR3 nucleotides are TGCGCCAGCAGCCAAGACCCTAGCGGGAGTGAGGATGAGCAGTTCTTC. V gene TRBV4-1 combines with J gene TRBJ2-1; 10 bases align to TRBD2. J lost 8 bases, V lost 0 bases, and 7 bases had no gene match. The CDR3 contains 16 residues. Per germline, CDR1 MGHRA and CDR2 YSYEKL.

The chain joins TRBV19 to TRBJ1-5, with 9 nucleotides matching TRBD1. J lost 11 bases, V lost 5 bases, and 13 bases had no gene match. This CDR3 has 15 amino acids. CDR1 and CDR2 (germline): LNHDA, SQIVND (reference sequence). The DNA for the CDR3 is TGTGCCAGTAGTCCGGGACAGGGCACGATCAGGGCCCAGCATTTT. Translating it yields CASSPGQGTIRAQHF.

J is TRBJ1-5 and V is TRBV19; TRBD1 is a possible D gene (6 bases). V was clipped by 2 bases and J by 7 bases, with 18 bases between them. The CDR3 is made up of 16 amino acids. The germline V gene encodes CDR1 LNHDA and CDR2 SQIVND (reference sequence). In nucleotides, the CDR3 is TGTGCCAGTAGTATATATAGTACAGGGTTGGGACAGCCCCAGCATTTT. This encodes CASSIYSTGLGQPQHF. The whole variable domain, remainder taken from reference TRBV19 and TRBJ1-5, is DGGITQSPKYLFRKEGQNVTLSCEQNLNHDAMYWYRQDPGQGLRLIYYSQIVNDFQKGDIAEGYSVSREKKESFPLTVTSAQKNPTAFYLCASSIYSTGLGQPQHFGDGTRLSIL.

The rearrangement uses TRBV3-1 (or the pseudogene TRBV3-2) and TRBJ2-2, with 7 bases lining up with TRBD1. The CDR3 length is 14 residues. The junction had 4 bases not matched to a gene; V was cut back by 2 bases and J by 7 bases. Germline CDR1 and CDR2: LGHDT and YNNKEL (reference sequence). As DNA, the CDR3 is TGTGCCAGCAGCCAACGACAGGGAGACGGGGAGCTGTTTTTT. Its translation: CASSQRQGDGELFF.

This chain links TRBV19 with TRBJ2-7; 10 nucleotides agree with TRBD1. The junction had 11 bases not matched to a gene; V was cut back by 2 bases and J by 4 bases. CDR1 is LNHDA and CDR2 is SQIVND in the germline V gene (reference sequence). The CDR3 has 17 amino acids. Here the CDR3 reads CASSIIFATDRGYEQYF. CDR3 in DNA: TGTGCCAGTAGTATAATATTTGCGACGGACAGGGGGTACGAGCAGTACTTC.

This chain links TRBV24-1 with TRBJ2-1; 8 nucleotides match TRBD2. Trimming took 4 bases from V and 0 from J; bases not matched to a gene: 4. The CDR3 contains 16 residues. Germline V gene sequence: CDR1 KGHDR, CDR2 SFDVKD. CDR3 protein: CATSDWTSLSYNEQFF. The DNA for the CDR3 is TGTGCCACCAGTGACTGGACTAGCCTCTCCTACAATGAGCAGTTCTTC.

The DNA of the CDR3 is TGCGCCAGCAGCACCATAGTCACTACACAGGGTAGCAATGGCTACACCTTC. Its protein product is CASSTIVTTQGSNGYTF. The chain couples TRBV5-1 to TRBJ1-2; perhaps TRBD1 as D (6 bases). The V and J ends lost 4 bases and 6 bases respectively, with 25 bases between them. In germline, CDR1 is SGHRS, CDR2 YFSETQ. The CDR3 length is 17 residues.

The CDR3 protein is CASSPGTGFGYTF. CDR3 sequence (DNA): TGTGCCAGCAGCCCGGGGACAGGGTTTGGCTACACCTTC. The chain is built from TRBV5-6 and TRBJ1-2; 9 positions match TRBD1. The CDR3 has 13 amino acids. Germline lookup yields CDR1 SGHDT and CDR2 YYEEEE. V gave up 4 bases and J gave up 7 bases; unmatched junction bases: 5.

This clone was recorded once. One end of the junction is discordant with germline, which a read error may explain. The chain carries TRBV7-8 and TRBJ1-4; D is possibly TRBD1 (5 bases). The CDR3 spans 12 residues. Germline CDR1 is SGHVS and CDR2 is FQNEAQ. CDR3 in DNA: TGTGCCAGCAGCCCTGCCGAAGGGACTTTCATTTTT. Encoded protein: CASSPAEGTFIF.

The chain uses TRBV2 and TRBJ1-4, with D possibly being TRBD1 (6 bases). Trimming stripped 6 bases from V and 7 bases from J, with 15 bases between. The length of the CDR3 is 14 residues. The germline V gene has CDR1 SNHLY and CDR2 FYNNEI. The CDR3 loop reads CASRETGIPEKLFF. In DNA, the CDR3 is TGTGCCAGCAGAGAAACAGGGATACCTGAAAAACTGTTTTTT.

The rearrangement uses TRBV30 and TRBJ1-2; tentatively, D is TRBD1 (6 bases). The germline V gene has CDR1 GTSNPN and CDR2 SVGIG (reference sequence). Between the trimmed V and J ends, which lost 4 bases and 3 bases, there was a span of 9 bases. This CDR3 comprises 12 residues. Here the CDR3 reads CAWKGGDYGYTF. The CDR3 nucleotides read TGTGCCTGGAAAGGGGGGGACTATGGCTACACCTTC.

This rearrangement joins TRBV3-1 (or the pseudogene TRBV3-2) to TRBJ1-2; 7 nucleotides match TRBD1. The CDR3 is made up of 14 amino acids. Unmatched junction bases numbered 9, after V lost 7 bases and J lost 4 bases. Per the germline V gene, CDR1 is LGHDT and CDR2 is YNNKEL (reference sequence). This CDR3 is CASTSTGASYGYTF. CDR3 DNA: TGTGCCAGCACCTCCACAGGGGCGAGCTATGGCTACACCTTC.

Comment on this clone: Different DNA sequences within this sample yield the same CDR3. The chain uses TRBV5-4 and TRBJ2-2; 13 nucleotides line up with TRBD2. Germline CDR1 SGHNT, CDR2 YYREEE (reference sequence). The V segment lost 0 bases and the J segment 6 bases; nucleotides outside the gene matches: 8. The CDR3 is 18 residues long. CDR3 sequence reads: CASSLELAGGFEAGELFF. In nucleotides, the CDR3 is TGTGCCAGCAGCTTGGAACTAGCGGGAGGGTTTGAGGCCGGGGAGCTGTTTTTT.

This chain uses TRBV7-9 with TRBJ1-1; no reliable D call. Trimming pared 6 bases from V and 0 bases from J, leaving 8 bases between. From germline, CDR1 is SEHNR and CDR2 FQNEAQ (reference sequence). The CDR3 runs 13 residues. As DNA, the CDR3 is TGTGCCAGCAGTTCCAAGCTGAACACTGAAGCTTTCTTT. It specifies CASSSKLNTEAFF.

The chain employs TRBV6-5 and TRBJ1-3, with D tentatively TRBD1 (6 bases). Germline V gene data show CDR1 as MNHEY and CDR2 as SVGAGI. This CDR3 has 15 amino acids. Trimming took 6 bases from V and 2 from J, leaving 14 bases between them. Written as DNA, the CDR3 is TGTGCCAGCAGCCTTACAGGGAGCGCTGGAAACACCATATATTTT. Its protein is CASSLTGSAGNTIYF.

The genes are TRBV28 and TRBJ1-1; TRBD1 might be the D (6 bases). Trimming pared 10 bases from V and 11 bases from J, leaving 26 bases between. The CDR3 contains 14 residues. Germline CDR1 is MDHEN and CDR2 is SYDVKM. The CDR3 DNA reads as TGTGCCATAGGGCGAGAGGGGGTTTATGAGGTGGCTTTCTTT. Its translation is CAIGREGVYEVAFF.

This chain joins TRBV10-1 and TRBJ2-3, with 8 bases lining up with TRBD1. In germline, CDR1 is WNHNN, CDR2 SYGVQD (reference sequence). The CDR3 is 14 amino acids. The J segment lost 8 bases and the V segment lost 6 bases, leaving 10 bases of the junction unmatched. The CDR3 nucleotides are TGCGCCAGCAGCCTCGGGACAGGTGGCGCTACGCAGTATTTT. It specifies CASSLGTGGATQYF.

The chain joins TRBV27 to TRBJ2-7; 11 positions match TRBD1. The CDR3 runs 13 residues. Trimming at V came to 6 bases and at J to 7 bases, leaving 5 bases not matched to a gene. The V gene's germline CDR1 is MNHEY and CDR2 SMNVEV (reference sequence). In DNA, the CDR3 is TGTGCCAGCAGAGGACAGGGGGCGGGTGAGCAGTACTTC. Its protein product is CASRGQGAGEQYF.

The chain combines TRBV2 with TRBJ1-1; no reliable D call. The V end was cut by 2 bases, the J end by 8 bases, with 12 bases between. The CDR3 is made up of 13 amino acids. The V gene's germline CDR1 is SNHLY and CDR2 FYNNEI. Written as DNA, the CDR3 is TGTGCCAGCAGTGAACGCTCCGGGATAGAAGCTTTCTTT. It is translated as CASSERSGIEAFF.